The 24 T cell receptor beta chains given below trace back to one sample, sequenced in a study of regulatory T cells in long-lasting Graves disease. Through Arm-PCR of CDR3 regions and iRepertoire HTBI primers, TCR beta libraries were built. TCRdb called the multiplex PCR reads again in MiXCR, with one record for every CDR3 protein. The table includes 350,000 to 450,000 distinct CDR3 sequences, around 23% detected once. As for time point: persistent/refractory GD, antithyroid drugs over 5 years with positive TRAb. PBMC-derived RNA was used for the TCR library. The sample here was peripheral blood mononuclear cells (PBMCs), taken when the disease was refractory, from a patient treated with antithyroid drugs. Source of these receptors: a middle-aged woman with Graves disease.

The chain is built from TRBV5-1 and TRBJ2-7; D might be TRBD1 (6 bases). Germline assignment: CDR1 SGHRS and CDR2 YFSETQ. The CDR3 is 15 amino acids. V gave up 2 bases and J gave up 2 bases, with 14 bases separating them. CDR3 in amino acids: CASSLAAGATYEQYF. The CDR3 nucleotides read TGCGCCAGCAGCTTAGCGGCAGGGGCCACCTACGAGCAGTACTTC.

V and J are TRBV2 and TRBJ1-3, with D possibly being TRBD1 (5 bases). Germline CDR1 and CDR2: SNHLY and FYNNEI. Trimming took 5 bases from V and 0 from J, leaving 14 bases between them. The CDR3 spans 16 residues. The CDR3 coding sequence is TGTGCCAGCAGTTTTAAGAGGGGAGTCTCTGGAAACACCATATATTTT. It yields the protein CASSFKRGVSGNTIYF.

This chain joins TRBV4-1 and TRBJ1-1; the match to TRBD1 covers 7 bases. Trimming took 3 bases from V and 0 from J; bases not matched to a gene: 7. Germline lookup yields CDR1 MGHRA and CDR2 YSYEKL. The CDR3 extends over 16 amino acids. The chain's CDR3 is CASSQPGQSMNTEAFF. The CDR3 region has the DNA TGCGCCAGCAGCCAGCCGGGACAGTCCATGAACACTGAAGCTTTCTTT.

J is TRBJ1-2 and V is TRBV30; D is uncertain. Trimming cost V 3 bases and J 3 bases, with 11 bases left between them. Germline CDR1 is GTSNPN and CDR2 is SVGIG (reference sequence). The CDR3 spans 13 residues. The DNA of the CDR3 is TGTGCCTGGAGCCTAGGGTTCGACTATGGCTACACCTTC. Translated: CAWSLGFDYGYTF.

In its sample, this clonotype was seen many times. The chain uses TRBV2 and TRBJ1-2, with a weak D call TRBD1 (6 bases). Germline CDR1 and CDR2: SNHLY and FYNNEI. V dropped 8 bases and J dropped 2 bases, with 18 bases sitting between them. CDR3 length: 15 amino acids. CDR3 sequence reads: CASVAGVSQNYGYTF. The CDR3, as DNA: TGTGCCAGCGTGGCAGGGGTCTCGCAGAACTATGGCTACACCTTC.

The chain couples TRBV28 to TRBJ1-1; the D gene is possibly TRBD1 (6 bases). V was cut by 2 bases and J by 2 bases, with 15 bases left in between. The germline CDR1 and CDR2 sequences are MDHEN and SYDVKM. The CDR3 is made up of 16 amino acids. CDR3 in amino acids: CASSLGRGQTNTEAFF. The DNA of the CDR3 is TGTGCCAGCAGTTTAGGGAGAGGACAGACAAACACTGAAGCTTTCTTT.

The V call is TRBV29-1, the J call TRBJ1-5; 10 bases match TRBD1. Trimming removed 5 bases from V and 3 bases from J; junction bases left unmatched: 7. The CDR3 is 15 residues long. The germline gives CDR1 SQVTM, CDR2 ANQGSEA. CDR3 nucleotide sequence: TGCAGCGTTAGCGCCGGGACAGGGGCCAATCAGCCCCAGCATTTT. Protein sequence: CSVSAGTGANQPQHF.

There are a few counts of this clonotype. Sequence at one end of the junction differs from germline and may be a read error. V gene TRBV7-2 combines with J gene TRBJ2-7; D unclear. The CDR3 is 13 amino acids. Germline CDR1 reads SGHTA; CDR2 reads FQGNSA. CDR3 in DNA: TGTGCCAACAGCTTAGCTTCGACCTACGAGCAGTACTTC. Encoded protein: CANSLASTYEQYF.

This clonotype was counted many times. This chain connects TRBV12-5 to TRBJ2-5, with 9 bases fitting TRBD1. The V gene end was trimmed by 6 bases and the J gene end by 7 bases; junction bases not matched to a gene: 9. This CDR3 has 14 amino acids. Germline CDR1 is LGHNT and CDR2 is FRNRAP. DNA of the CDR3: TGTGCTAGTGGACCAGGGACAGGGTTGGGGACCCAGTACTTC. This encodes CASGPGTGLGTQYF.

The chain joins TRBV12-3 or TRBV12-4 to TRBJ2-4; 10 bases agree with TRBD1. The CDR3 is made up of 15 amino acids. V shed 1 base and J 16 bases; nucleotides not matched to a gene: 13. The CDR3 nucleotides read TGTGCCAGCAGTTTAGACAAGGGACAGGGGCTTCGACCCTACTTC. Encoded protein: CASSLDKGQGLRPYF.

This clonotype was counted only a few times. J is TRBJ2-7 and V is TRBV12-3 or TRBV12-4; D may correspond to TRBD1 or TRBD2 (7 bases each). This CDR3 has 18 residues. V was cut by 5 bases and J by 2 bases, with 25 bases left in between. DNA of the CDR3: TGTGCCAGCAGTCCCGAGCATTGGGGGGGACAGAGAACCTACGAGCAGTACTTC. Residues: CASSPEHWGGQRTYEQYF.

This chain connects TRBV7-8 to TRBJ2-7; D possibly uses TRBD1 or TRBD2 (5 bases each). Germline lookup yields CDR1 SGHVS and CDR2 FQNEAQ. The CDR3 length is 14 residues. V shed 5 bases and J shed 2 bases, with 13 bases lying between them. This CDR3 is CASSPWMGAYEQYF. The CDR3 DNA is TGTGCCAGCAGCCCCTGGATGGGGGCCTACGAGCAGTACTTC.

The CDR3 loop is CASSSPGLAGKYEQYF. CDR3 sequence (DNA): TGTGCCAGCAGTTCTCCGGGACTAGCGGGGAAATACGAGCAGTACTTC. The chain carries TRBV12-3 or TRBV12-4 and TRBJ2-7; 13 bases agree with TRBD2. Trimming at V came to 4 bases and at J to 4 bases, leaving 7 bases not matched to a gene. The CDR3 has 16 amino acids.

This clonotype was found many times. The chain employs TRBV6-5 and TRBJ2-6; either TRBD1 or TRBD2 may supply D (6 bases each). The germline V gene encodes CDR1 MNHEY and CDR2 SVGAGI. V was clipped by 2 bases and J by 0 bases, with 14 bases between them. The CDR3 is made up of 18 amino acids. The CDR3 reads CASSYGLGGGSGANVLTF. The CDR3 DNA is TGTGCCAGCAGTTACGGGTTAGGAGGGGGCTCTGGGGCCAACGTCCTGACTTTC.

The genes are TRBV7-8 and TRBJ1-6; 9 bases fit TRBD1. The CDR3 contains 18 residues. V dropped 1 base and J dropped 7; count of bases not matched to a gene: 11. Germline CDR1 and CDR2: SGHVS and FQNEAQ. The CDR3 bases are TGTGCCAGCAGCTTAGTCTCGGGACAGGGACGGTTGAATTCACCCCTCCACTTT. The encoded protein is CASSLVSGQGRLNSPLHF.

This clonotype appeared a few times. V usage is TRBV16 and J usage is TRBJ2-7, with 9 bases matching TRBD2. Trimming took 4 bases from V and 7 from J; bases not matched to a gene: 11. This CDR3 region has 15 residues. From germline, CDR1 is KGHSY and CDR2 FQNENV. The DNA of the CDR3 is TGTGCCAGCAGCCCTAGCGGGGCCCCTTCGAGAGAGCAGTACTTC. Protein product: CASSPSGAPSREQYF.

This clonotype was observed a handful of times. The chain carries TRBV19 and TRBJ2-2; D may match TRBD1 or TRBD2 (5 bases each). There are 16 residues in the CDR3. Per germline, CDR1 LNHDA and CDR2 SQIVND (reference sequence). The V gene lost 7 bases and the J gene lost 5 bases, with 20 bases spanning the gap. The CDR3 reads CASTPKGTSATGELFF. As DNA, the CDR3 is TGTGCCAGTACCCCGAAGGGGACCTCCGCTACCGGGGAGCTGTTTTTT. Full variable domain (rest looked up from reference TRBV19 and TRBJ2-2): DGGITQSPKYLFRKEGQNVTLSCEQNLNHDAMYWYRQDPGQGLRLIYYSQIVNDFQKGDIAEGYSVSREKKESFPLTVTSAQKNPTAFYLCASTPKGTSATGELFFGEGSRLTVL.

This clonotype was observed many times. The chain uses TRBV28 and TRBJ2-7; D gene ambiguous. V lost 4 bases to trimming and J lost 5 bases, with 9 bases between them. CDR3 length: 12 amino acids. Germline CDR1 and CDR2: MDHEN and SYDVKM. CDR3 in DNA: TGTGCCAGCAGTTGGAGATCCAACGAGCAGTACTTC. It translates to CASSWRSNEQYF. Supplemented by reference TRBV28 and TRBJ2-7, the full variable domain reads DVKVTQSSRYLVKRTGEKVFLECVQDMDHENMFWYRQDPGLGLRLIYFSYDVKMKEKGDIPEGYSVSREKKERFSLILESASTNQTSMYLCASSWRSNEQYFGPGTRLTVT.

This clonotype has only a few counts. This chain uses TRBV11-2 with TRBJ2-7, with 9 bases matching TRBD2. From germline, CDR1 is SGHAT and CDR2 FQNNGV. This CDR3 contains 16 residues. The V and J ends lost 6 bases and 0 bases, in that order; junction bases with no gene match: 9. The CDR3 spells CASRPLAGVGSYEQYF. For the CDR3, the DNA is TGTGCCAGCAGGCCTTTAGCGGGAGTGGGCTCCTACGAGCAGTACTTC.

This clonotype was detected ten times or more. This chain uses TRBV28 with TRBJ2-5; perhaps TRBD2 as D (7 bases). Trimming took off 5 bases at V and 3 bases at J, with 13 bases between the two ends. The CDR3 consists of 14 residues. The V gene's germline CDR1 is MDHEN and CDR2 SYDVKM. The CDR3 DNA reads TGTGCCAGCAGTCTTTTAGGGGGGGAAGAGACCCAGTACTTC. Translation gives CASSLLGGEETQYF.

The V and J genes are TRBV11-2 and TRBJ2-5; D is possibly TRBD1 or TRBD2 (5 bases each). This CDR3 comprises 18 residues. Germline CDR1 is SGHAT and CDR2 is FQNNGV. V was trimmed by 1 base and J by 7 bases, leaving 25 bases between them. CDR3 region: CASSLAFRDGPPGLTQYF. The DNA of the CDR3 is TGTGCCAGCAGCTTAGCTTTCCGGGACGGACCGCCCGGTTTGACCCAGTACTTC.

The chain links TRBV11-2 to TRBJ2-7; D is possibly TRBD1 or TRBD2 (5 bases each). This CDR3 has 17 residues. Germline values: CDR1 SGHAT, CDR2 FQNNGV. Deletions cut 0 bases from V and 2 bases from J, with 17 bases between. CDR3 region: CASSLDGGDYAPYEQYF. DNA of the CDR3: TGTGCCAGCAGCTTAGATGGGGGTGACTACGCACCCTACGAGCAGTACTTC. The full variable domain, with the rest looked up from reference TRBV11-2 and TRBJ2-7, is EAGVAQSPRYKIIEKRQSVAFWCNPISGHATLYWYQQILGQGPKLLIQFQNNGVVDDSQLPKDRFSAERLKGVDSTLKIQPAKLEDSAVYLCASSLDGGDYAPYEQYFGPGTRLTVT.

This clonotype turned up a few times. V is TRBV13 and J is TRBJ2-2; D is unresolved. V gave up 5 bases and J gave up 2 bases, with 9 bases separating them. Germline V gene sequence: CDR1 PRHDT, CDR2 FYEKMQ (reference sequence). The CDR3 sequence is 14 residues long. The CDR3 sequence is CASSAGINTGELFF. The CDR3 nucleotides are TGTGCCAGCAGCGCCGGAATTAACACCGGGGAGCTGTTTTTT.

This clonotype appeared many times. V is TRBV6-1 and J is TRBJ1-1, with D hard to call. Germline CDR1 MNHNS, CDR2 SASEGT. Trimming shortened V by 7 bases and J by 1 base, and 10 bases separated the two germline ends. The CDR3 runs 13 residues. CDR3 region: CASTVRSNTEAFF. CDR3 coding DNA: TGTGCCAGCACGGTCAGATCGAACACTGAAGCTTTCTTT.